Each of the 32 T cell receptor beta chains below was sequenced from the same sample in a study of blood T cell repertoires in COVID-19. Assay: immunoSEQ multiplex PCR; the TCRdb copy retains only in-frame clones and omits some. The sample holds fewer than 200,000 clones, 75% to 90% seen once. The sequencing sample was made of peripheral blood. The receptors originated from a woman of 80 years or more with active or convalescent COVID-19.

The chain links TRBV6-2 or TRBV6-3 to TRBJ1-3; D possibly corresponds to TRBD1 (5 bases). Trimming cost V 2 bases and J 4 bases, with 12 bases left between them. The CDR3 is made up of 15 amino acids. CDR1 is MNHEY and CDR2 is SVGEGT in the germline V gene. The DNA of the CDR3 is TGTGCCAGCAGTTACGGGGCGGCAACAGGAAACACCATATATTTT. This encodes CASSYGAATGNTIYF.

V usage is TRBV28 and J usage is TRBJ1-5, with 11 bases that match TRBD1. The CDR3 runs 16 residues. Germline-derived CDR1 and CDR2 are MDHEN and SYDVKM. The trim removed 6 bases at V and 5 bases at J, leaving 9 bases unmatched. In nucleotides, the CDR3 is TGTGCCAGCAGCAATCCGGGACAGGGGGTTCATCAGCCCCAGCATTTT. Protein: CASSNPGQGVHQPQHF.

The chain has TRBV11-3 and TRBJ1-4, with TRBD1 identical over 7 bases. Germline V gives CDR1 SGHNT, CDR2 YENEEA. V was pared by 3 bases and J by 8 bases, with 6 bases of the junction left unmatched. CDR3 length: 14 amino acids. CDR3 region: CASSFGRQGEKLFF. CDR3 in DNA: TGTGCCAGCAGCTTTGGCCGACAGGGAGAAAAACTGTTTTTT.

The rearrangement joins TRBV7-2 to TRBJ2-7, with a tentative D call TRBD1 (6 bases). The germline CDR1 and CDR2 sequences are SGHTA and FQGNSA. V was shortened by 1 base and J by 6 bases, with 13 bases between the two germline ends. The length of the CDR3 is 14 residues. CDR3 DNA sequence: TGTGCCAGCAGCTTAGAATGGGGGCCAGGCGAGCAGTACTTC. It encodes CASSLEWGPGEQYF. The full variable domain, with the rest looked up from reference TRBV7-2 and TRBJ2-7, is GAGVSQSPSNKVTEKGKDVELRCDPISGHTALYWYRQSLGQGLEFLIYFQGNSAPDKSGLPSDRFSAERTGGSVSTLTIQRTQQEDSAVYLCASSLEWGPGEQYFGPGTRLTVT.

CDR3 coding DNA: TGTGCCAGCAGTTCTCTCGGGGGGAATACTAATCAGCCCCAGCATTTT. The encoded protein is CASSSLGGNTNQPQHF. The chain has TRBV7-2 and TRBJ1-5, with a tentative D call TRBD1 (5 bases). Between the trimmed V and J ends, which lost 6 bases and 4 bases, there was a span of 19 bases. CDR1 is SGHTA, CDR2 FQGNSA, per germline. The CDR3 sequence is 16 residues long.

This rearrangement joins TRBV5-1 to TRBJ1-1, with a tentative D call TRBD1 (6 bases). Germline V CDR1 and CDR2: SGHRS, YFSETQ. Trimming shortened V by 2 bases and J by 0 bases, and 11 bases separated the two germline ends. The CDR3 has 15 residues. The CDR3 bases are TGCGCCAGCAGCTTAAGGACAGAGATGAACACTGAAGCTTTCTTT. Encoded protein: CASSLRTEMNTEAFF.

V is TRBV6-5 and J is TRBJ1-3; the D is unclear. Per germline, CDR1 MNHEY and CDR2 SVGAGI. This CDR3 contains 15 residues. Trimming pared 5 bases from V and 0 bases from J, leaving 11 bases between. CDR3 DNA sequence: TGTGCCAGCAGTCCTCAGGTTTCCTCTGGAAACACCATATATTTT. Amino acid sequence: CASSPQVSSGNTIYF.

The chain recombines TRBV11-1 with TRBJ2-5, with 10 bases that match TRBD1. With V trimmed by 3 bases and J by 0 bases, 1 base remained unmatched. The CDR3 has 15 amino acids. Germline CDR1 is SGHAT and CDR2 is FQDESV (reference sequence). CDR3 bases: TGTGCCAGCAGCTTGACAGGGGGCTACCAAGAGACCCAGTACTTC. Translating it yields CASSLTGGYQETQYF.

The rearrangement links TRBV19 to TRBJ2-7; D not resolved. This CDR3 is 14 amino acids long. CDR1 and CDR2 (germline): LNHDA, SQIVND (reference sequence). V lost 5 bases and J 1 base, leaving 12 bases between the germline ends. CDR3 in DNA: TGTGCCAGTAGTCCCGATCCGGGTTCCTACGAGCAGTACTTC. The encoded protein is CASSPDPGSYEQYF.

CDR3 region: CASSATGTGGGSGQPQHF. In DNA, the CDR3 is TGTGCCAGCAGCGCCACCGGGACAGGGGGCGGTTCAGGTCAGCCCCAGCATTTT. The chain recombines TRBV11-2 with TRBJ1-5; 12 nucleotides match TRBD1. The CDR3 totals 18 residues. V lost 5 bases, J lost 6 bases, and 14 bases stayed unmatched. Germline values: CDR1 SGHAT, CDR2 FQNNGV.

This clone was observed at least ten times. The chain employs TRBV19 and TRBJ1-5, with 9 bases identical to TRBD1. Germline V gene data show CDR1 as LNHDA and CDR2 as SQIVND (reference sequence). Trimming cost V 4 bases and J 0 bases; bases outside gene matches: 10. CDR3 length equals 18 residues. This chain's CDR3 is CASSKQGARVSSNQPQHF. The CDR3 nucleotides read TGTGCCAGTAGTAAACAGGGGGCGCGGGTCAGTAGCAATCAGCCCCAGCATTTT.

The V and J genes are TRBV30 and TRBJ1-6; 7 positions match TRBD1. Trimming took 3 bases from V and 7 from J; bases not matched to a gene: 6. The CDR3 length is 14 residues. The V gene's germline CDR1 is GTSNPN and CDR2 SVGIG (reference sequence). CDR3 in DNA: TGTGCCTGGAGAACAGGGGTCCTAAATTCACCCCTCCACTTT. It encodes CAWRTGVLNSPLHF.

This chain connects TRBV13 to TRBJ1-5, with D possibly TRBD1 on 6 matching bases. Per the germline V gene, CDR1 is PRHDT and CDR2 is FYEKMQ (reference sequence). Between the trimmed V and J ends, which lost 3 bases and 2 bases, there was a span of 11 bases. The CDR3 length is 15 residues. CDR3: CASSLGGRGNQPQHF. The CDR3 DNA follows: TGTGCCAGCAGCTTGGGGGGGCGGGGCAATCAGCCCCAGCATTTT.

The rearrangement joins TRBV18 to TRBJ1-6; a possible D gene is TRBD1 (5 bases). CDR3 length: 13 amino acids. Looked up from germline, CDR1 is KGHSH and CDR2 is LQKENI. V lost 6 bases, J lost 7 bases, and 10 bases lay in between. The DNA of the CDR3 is TGTGCCAGCTCGAACGACAGAAATTCACCCCTCCACTTT. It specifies CASSNDRNSPLHF.

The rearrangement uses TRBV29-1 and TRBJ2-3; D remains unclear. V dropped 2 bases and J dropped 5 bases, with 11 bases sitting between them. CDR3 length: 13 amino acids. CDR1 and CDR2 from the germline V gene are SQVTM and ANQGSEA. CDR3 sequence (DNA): TGCAGCGTTGAATTTACTCACGGAGATACGCAGTATTTT. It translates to CSVEFTHGDTQYF.

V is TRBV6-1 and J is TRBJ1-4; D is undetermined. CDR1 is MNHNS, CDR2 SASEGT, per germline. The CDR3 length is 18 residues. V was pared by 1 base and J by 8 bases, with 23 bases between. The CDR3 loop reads CASSEDINFGRVGEKLFF. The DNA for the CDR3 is TGTGCCAGCAGTGAAGATATAAATTTCGGGAGGGTGGGAGAAAAACTGTTTTTT.

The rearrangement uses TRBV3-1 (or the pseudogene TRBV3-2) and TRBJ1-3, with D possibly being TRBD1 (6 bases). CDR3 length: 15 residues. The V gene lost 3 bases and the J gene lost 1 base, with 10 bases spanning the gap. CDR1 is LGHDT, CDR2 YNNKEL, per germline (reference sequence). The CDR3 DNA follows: TGTGCCAGCAGCCATAGGACAGCTTCTGGAAACACCATATATTTT. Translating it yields CASSHRTASGNTIYF.

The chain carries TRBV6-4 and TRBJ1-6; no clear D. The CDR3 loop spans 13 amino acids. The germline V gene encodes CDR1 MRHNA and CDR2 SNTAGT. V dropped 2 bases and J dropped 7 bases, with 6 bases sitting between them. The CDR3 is CASSDRENSPLHF. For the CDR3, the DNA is TGTGCCAGCAGTGACAGGGAGAATTCACCCCTCCACTTT.

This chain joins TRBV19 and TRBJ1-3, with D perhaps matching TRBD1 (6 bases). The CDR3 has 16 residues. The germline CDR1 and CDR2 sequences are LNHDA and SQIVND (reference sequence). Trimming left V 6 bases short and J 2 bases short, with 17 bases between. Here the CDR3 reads CASSRDIRSTGNTIYF. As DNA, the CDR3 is TGTGCCAGTAGCAGGGACATCCGATCTACTGGAAACACCATATATTTT. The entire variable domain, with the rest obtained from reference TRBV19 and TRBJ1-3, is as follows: DGGITQSPKYLFRKEGQNVTLSCEQNLNHDAMYWYRQDPGQGLRLIYYSQIVNDFQKGDIAEGYSVSREKKESFPLTVTSAQKNPTAFYLCASSRDIRSTGNTIYFGEGSWLTVV.

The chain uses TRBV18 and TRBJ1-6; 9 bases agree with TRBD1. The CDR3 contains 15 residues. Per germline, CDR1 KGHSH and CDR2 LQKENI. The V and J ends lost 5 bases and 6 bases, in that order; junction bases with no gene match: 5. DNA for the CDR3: TGTGCCAGCTCAGCGGACAGGGGAAGTAATTCACCCCTCCACTTT. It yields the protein CASSADRGSNSPLHF.

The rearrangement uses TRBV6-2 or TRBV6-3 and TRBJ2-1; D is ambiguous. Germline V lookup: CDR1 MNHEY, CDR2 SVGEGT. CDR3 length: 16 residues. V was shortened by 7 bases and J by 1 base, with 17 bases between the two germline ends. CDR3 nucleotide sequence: TGTGCCAGCACCCCTCAGAGGCTCGTATCCTACAATGAGCAGTTCTTC. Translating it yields CASTPQRLVSYNEQFF.

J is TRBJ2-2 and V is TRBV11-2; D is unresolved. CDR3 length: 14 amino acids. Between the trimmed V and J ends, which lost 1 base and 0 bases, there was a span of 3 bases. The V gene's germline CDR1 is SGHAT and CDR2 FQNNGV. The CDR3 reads CASSLAANTGELFF. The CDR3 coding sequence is TGTGCCAGCAGCTTAGCCGCGAACACCGGGGAGCTGTTTTTT.

The DNA for the CDR3 is TGTGCCAGCAGTACAGGGGTGGTGGACGAGCAGTACTTC. It specifies CASSTGVVDEQYF. The rearrangement uses TRBV6-5 and TRBJ2-7; 7 bases align to TRBD1. V gave up 5 bases and J gave up 5 bases; unmatched junction bases: 6. The CDR3 runs 13 residues. From germline, CDR1 is MNHEY and CDR2 SVGAGI.

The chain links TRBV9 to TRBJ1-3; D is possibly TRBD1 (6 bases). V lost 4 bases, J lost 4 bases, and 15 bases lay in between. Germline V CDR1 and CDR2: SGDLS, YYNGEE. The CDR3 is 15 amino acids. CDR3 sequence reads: CASSRVTGMGNTIYF. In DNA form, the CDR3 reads TGTGCCAGCAGCCGCGTGACAGGAATGGGAAACACCATATATTTT.

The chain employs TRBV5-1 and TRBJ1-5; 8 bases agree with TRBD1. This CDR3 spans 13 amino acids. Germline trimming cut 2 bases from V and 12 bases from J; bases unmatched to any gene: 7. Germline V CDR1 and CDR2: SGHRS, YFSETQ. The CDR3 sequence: CASSFSGGGIQHF. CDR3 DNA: TGCGCCAGCAGCTTCTCAGGGGGCGGAATCCAGCATTTT.

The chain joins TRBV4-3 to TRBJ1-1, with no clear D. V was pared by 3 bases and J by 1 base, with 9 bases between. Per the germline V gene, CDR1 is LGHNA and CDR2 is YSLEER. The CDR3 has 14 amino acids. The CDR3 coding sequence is TGCGCCAGCAGCCATTCCACAGCGAACACTGAAGCTTTCTTT. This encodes CASSHSTANTEAFF.

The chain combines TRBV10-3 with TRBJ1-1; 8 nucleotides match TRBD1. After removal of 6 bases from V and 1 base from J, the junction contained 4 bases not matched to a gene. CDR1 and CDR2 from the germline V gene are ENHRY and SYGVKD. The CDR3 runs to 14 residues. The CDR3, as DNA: TGTGCCATCAGGAGGGGACAGGAGAACACTGAAGCTTTCTTT. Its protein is CAIRRGQENTEAFF.

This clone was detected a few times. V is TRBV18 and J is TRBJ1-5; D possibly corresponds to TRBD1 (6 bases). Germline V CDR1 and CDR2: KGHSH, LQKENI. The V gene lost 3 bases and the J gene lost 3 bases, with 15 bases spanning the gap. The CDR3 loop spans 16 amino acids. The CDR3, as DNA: TGTGCCAGCTCACCCGGGGGGCCGTGGAACAATCAGCCCCAGCATTTT. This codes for CASSPGGPWNNQPQHF.

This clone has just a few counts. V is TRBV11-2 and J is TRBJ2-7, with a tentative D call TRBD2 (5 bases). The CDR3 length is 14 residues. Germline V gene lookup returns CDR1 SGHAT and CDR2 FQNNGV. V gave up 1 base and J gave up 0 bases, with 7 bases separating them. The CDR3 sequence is CASSLAAASYEQYF. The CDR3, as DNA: TGTGCCAGCAGCTTAGCAGCGGCCTCCTACGAGCAGTACTTC. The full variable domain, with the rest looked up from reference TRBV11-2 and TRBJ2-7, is EAGVAQSPRYKIIEKRQSVAFWCNPISGHATLYWYQQILGQGPKLLIQFQNNGVVDDSQLPKDRFSAERLKGVDSTLKIQPAKLEDSAVYLCASSLAAASYEQYFGPGTRLTVT.

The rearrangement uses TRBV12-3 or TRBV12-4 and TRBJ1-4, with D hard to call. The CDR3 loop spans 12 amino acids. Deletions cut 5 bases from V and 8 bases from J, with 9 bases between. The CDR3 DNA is TGTGCCAGCAGTCCCCTCGGGGAAAAACTGTTTTTT. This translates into CASSPLGEKLFF.

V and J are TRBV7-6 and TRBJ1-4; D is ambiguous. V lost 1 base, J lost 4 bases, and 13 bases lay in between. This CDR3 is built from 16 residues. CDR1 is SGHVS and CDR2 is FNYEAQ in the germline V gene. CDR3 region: CASSLGGAQSNEKLFF. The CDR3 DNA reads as TGTGCCAGCAGCTTAGGGGGAGCTCAGAGTAATGAAAAACTGTTTTTT.

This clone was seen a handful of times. The CDR3 nucleotides are TGTGCCATCAGCCTGACAGGGGAGAACACTGAAGCTTTCTTT. Protein product: CAISLTGENTEAFF. The chain carries TRBV10-3 and TRBJ1-1; 8 bases are a match to TRBD1. The CDR3 is 14 residues long. V gave up 6 bases and J gave up 1 base; unmatched junction bases: 4. Germline values: CDR1 ENHRY, CDR2 SYGVKD.